This TCR beta chain stems from a study of T cell responses to AZD1222 COVID-19 vaccine. Overall study results and limits: Seropositivity was recorded at baseline in only 6 or 7 AZD1222 recipients.

Profiling relied on immunoSEQ multiplex PCR, and the TCRdb table lists in-frame clones only, not all of them. Found here are approximately 160,000 clones, 80% to 95% of them singletons; the top ten hold about 4.2%. V dropped 10 bases and J dropped 7 bases, with 13 bases sitting between them. The CDR3 loop spans 12 amino acids. Germline V CDR1 and CDR2: MNHEY, SVGAGI. A word on this clone: Its target is not known.

The sequencing here drew on peripheral blood, taken on day 0 of AZD1222 vaccination. This chain links TRBV6-5 with TRBJ1-4, with D possibly matching TRBD1 (5 bases). This TCR derives from an adult in good health. The CDR3 bases are TGTGCCACCCGGGGCGGGGCTGAAAAACTGTTTTTT. It yields the protein CATRGGAEKLFF.